This entry describes one T cell receptor beta chain. As yet, its antigen is unknown. V was clipped by 0 bases and J by 4 bases, with 11 bases between them. This CDR3 comprises 15 residues. Germline V gene lookup returns CDR1 SGDLS and CDR2 YYNGEE. Amplification yielded TCR beta CDR3 regions, with RNA transcripts as the source. With the HTBI primer set, the TCR CDR3 went through a first round of RT-PCR. TCRdb itself ran the multiplex PCR reads through MiXCR, one entry per CDR3 protein. Of about 400,000 distinct CDR3 sequences detected, just under 15% appear once; the ten largest clones hold roughly 33%. The sample is drawn from a study of T cells in Graves' hyperthyroidism and ophthalmopathy. 9 to 10 ml fresh peripheral blood yielded the PBMCs. Findings of the study overall: Within blood appeared most thyroid clonotypes that had expanded above 0.001. Patients with ophthalmopathy were separated from those with stable hyperthyroidism by a 13 V-J model.

Sequences were obtained from blood. This clonotype originated in a young woman with Graves' hyperthyroidism. V is TRBV9 and J is TRBJ2-1; weak D call: TRBD2 (6 bases). The CDR3 nucleotides are TGTGCCAGCAGCGTAGCTAGCGACCCGTACAATGAGCAGTTCTTC. This sequence encodes CASSVASDPYNEQFF.